This paragraph reports one T cell receptor beta chain. Its target is not known. A second PCR, run for roughly 7 to 12 cycles, used a sample-barcoded 5' primer plus a J-beta primer mix. One entry per CDR3 protein, called by TCRdb with MiXCR from the 5' RACE reads. The sample includes 380,000 or so distinct CDR3 sequences, roughly half of them seen just once. The source of the sample is a study of blood T cells in healthy people across ages. Across the study: Using template switching, researchers captured about one barcoded beta molecule for each two T cells.

CDR3 length: 15 residues. Trimming cost V 1 base and J 3 bases, with 11 bases left between them. Per sample, no less than 6 micrograms of total RNA were extracted. Study-wide results and limits: Researchers judged that diversity estimates from one million T cells fell short of true values. Both higher diversity and more naive CD4+ cells marked long-lived donors when set against aged donors.

The source of this sequence is a man between 60 and 75 years old in good health. The chain is built from TRBV5-7 and TRBJ1-5; D gene uncertain. TRBV5-7 is marked as an open reading frame, function uncertain. The material sequenced was blood. This CDR3 reads CASSLRLPINQPQHF. In DNA, the CDR3 is TGTGCCAGCAGCTTGCGACTACCGATCAATCAGCCCCAGCATTTT.